This T cell receptor (beta chain) was documented in a study of T cells in Graves' hyperthyroidism and ophthalmopathy. This CDR3 comprises 14 residues. The germline gives CDR1 SEHNR, CDR2 FQNEAQ (reference sequence). V was cut by 1 base and J by 6 bases, with 13 bases left in between. General study findings and limits: In the blood, most expanded thyroid clonotypes above 0.001 appeared as well.

Researchers took RNA transcripts and amplified the TCR beta CDR3 regions from them. Carried out on the TCR CDR3, a first-round RT-PCR used the HTBI primer set. TCRdb processed the multiplex PCR reads anew with MiXCR; each CDR3 protein has one entry. Among hundreds of thousands of distinct CDR3 sequences listed, about 45% were seen once. As regards this clonotype: Its antigen is unidentified.

The rearrangement links TRBV7-9 to TRBJ2-7; possibly TRBD1 or TRBD2 for D (5 bases each). The material sequenced was peripheral blood or thyroid tissue (not recorded which). The sequence was obtained from an adult man with Graves' disease, either hyperthyroidism or ophthalmopathy (not recorded which). The DNA for the CDR3 is TGTGCCAGCAGCTTAGGGTGGGGGTTTGGCGAGCAGTACTTC. Translation gives CASSLGWGFGEQYF. Complete variable domain (other parts from reference TRBV7-9 and TRBJ2-7): DTGVSQNPRHKITKRGQNVTFRCDPISEHNRLYWYRQTLGQGPEFLTYFQNEAQLEKSRLLSDRFSAERPKGSFSTLEIQRTEQGDSAMYLCASSLGWGFGEQYFGPGTRLTVT.